These T cell receptor beta chains were read from a single sample in a study of PD-L1 blockade in urothelial cancer. TCRdb keeps only in-frame clones here, not all; method: immunoSEQ multiplex PCR. The repertoire has roughly 100,000 clones, 70% to 90% of them found once; the top ten carry approximately 8%. The sample was PBMCs, taken around atezolizumab (anti-PD-L1) treatment. The receptors shown here come from a man in his 70s with urothelial cancer. The CDR3 runs from the conserved cysteine through the conserved F or W. Fields, in order: V gene, clone size, D gene, J gene, CDR3 protein, CDR3 DNA. D genes are given only for firm matches. The size of a clone is reported for some rows only, either as once, few or many, or as a class for expanded clones.

>TRBV4-3|NA|NA|TRBJ2-5
CASSHSGLQETQYF
TGCGCCAGCAGCCACTCGGGACTTCAAGAGACCCAGTACTTC
>TRBV27|NA|TRBD1|TRBJ2-7
CASSRPGTASYEQYF
TGTGCCAGCAGCCGACCCGGGACAGCCTCCTACGAGCAGTACTTC
>TRBV5-3|NA|NA|TRBJ2-3
CARSGQPDTQYF
TGTGCCAGAAGCGGGCAACCAGATACGCAGTATTTT
>TRBV5-4|NA|TRBD2|TRBJ2-3
CASSLRTSGGGTDTQYF
TGTGCCAGCAGCCTGCGGACTAGCGGGGGGGGTACAGATACGCAGTATTTT
>TRBV9|NA|NA|TRBJ2-1
CASSPLTSYDEQFF
TGTGCCAGCAGCCCGTTAACTAGCTACGATGAGCAGTTCTTC
>TRBV18|NA|NA|TRBJ1-1
CASSQRPDTEAFF
TGTGCCAGCTCACAACGTCCGGACACTGAAGCTTTCTTT
>TRBV4-1|NA|NA|TRBJ1-4
CASSQEQHNEKLFF
TGCGCCAGCAGCCAAGAGCAACACAACGAAAAACTGTTTTTT
>TRBV6-6|NA|NA|TRBJ2-7
CASTETASYEQYF
TGTGCCAGCACGGAGACAGCCTCCTACGAGCAGTACTTC
>TRBV5-1|NA|TRBD1|TRBJ1-2
CASSLGTGVENYGYTF
TGCGCCAGCAGCTTGGGGACAGGGGTGGAGAACTATGGCTACACCTTC
>TRBV19|once|TRBD1|TRBJ2-4
CASSKEDRPWENIQYF
TGTGCCAGTAGTAAAGAGGACAGGCCCTGGGAGAACATTCAGTACTTC
>TRBV18|NA|NA|TRBJ2-5
CASSPFQGNQETQYF
TGTGCCAGCTCACCGTTCCAGGGGAACCAAGAGACCCAGTACTTC
>TRBV4-2|NA|NA|TRBJ1-4
CASSQEITVEKLFF
TGTGCCAGCAGCCAAGAAATAACTGTTGAAAAACTGTTTTTT
>TRBV6-8|NA|TRBD2|TRBJ2-3
CASSYQASGSTDTQYF
TGTGCCAGCAGTTACCAGGCTAGCGGGAGCACAGATACGCAGTATTTT
>TRBV23-1|NA|TRBD1|TRBJ1-1
CASSQSLSDRGVTEAFF
TGCGCCAGCAGTCAATCCCTATCAGACAGGGGGGTGACTGAAGCTTTCTTT
>TRBV27|NA|NA|TRBJ2-4
CASSLGPRGIQYF
TGTGCCAGCAGTTTAGGCCCCCGGGGCATTCAGTACTTC
>TRBV5-4|once|NA|TRBJ1-2
CASSSLNRATF
TGTGCCAGCAGCTCCCTTAACAGGGCTACCTTC
>TRBV27|NA|TRBD1|TRBJ1-6
CASSPSSTGVDSPLHF
TGTGCCAGCAGCCCCAGCTCGACAGGGGTGGATTCACCCCTCCACTTT
>TRBV18|NA|TRBD1|TRBJ1-1
CASSPTGDVNTEAFF
TGTGCCAGCTCACCTACAGGGGACGTTAACACTGAAGCTTTCTTT